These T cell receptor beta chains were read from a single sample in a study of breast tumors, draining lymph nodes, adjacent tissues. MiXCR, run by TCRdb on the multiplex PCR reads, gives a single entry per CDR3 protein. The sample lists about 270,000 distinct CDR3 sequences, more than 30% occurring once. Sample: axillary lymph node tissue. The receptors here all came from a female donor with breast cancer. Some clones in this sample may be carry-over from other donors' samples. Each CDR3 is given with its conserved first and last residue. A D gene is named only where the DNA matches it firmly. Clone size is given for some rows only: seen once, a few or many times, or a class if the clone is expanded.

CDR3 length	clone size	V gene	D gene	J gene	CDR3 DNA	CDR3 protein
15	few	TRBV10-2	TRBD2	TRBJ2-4	TGCGCCAGCAATTCCGTAGCGGGAGTGGGGAACATTCAGTACTTC	CASNSVAGVGNIQYF
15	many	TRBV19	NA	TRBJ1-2	TGTGCCAGTAGTATCGCGGGGGCGGAATACTATGGCTACACCTTC	CASSIAGAEYYGYTF
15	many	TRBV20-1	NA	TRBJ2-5	TGCAGTGCTAGAGATTTCGGGAGTGACCAAGAGACCCAGTACTTC	CSARDFGSDQETQYF
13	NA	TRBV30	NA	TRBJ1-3	TGTGCCTGGAGTGGGGCCTCTGGAAACACCATATATTTT	CAWSGASGNTIYF
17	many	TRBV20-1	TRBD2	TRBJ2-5	TGCAGTGCTAGAGATTCCCGACTAGCGGGATACCAAGAGACCCAGTACTTC	CSARDSRLAGYQETQYF
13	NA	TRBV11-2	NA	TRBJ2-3	TGTGCCAGCAGCCCAAGAATAGCGGATACGCAGTATTTT	CASSPRIADTQYF
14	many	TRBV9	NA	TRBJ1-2	TGTGCCAGCAACCTCGGGGGGCGATCCTATGGCTACACCTTC	CASNLGGRSYGYTF
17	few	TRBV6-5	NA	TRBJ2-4	TGTGCCAGCAGTGAAGCGCCCGACAGACTAGCCAAAAACATTCAGTACTTC	CASSEAPDRLAKNIQYF
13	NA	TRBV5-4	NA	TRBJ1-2	TGTGCCAGCAGCCTAGGACAAGTTCCTGGCTACACCTTC	CASSLGQVPGYTF
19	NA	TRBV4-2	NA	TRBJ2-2	TGTGCCAGCAGCCAAGATAGGACTACGGGACTGAACCACCGCGGGGAGCTGTTTTTT	CASSQDRTTGLNHRGELFF
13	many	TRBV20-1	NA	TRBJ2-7	TGCAGTGCTAGAATTAGGGACGCCTACGAGCAGTACTTC	CSARIRDAYEQYF
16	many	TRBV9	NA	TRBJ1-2	TGTGCCAGCAGCCTTCCCGCGACTGGTGCTAACTATGGCTACACCTTC	CASSLPATGANYGYTF
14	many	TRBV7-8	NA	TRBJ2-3	TGTGCCAGCAGCACTGCGGACGGGGCTAATACGCAGTATTTT	CASSTADGANTQYF
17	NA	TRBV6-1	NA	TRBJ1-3	TGTGCCAGCAGTGAAAGGGAGGGTTTCATGTCTGGAAACACCATATATTTT	CASSEREGFMSGNTIYF
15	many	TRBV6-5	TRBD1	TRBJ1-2	TGTGCCAGCAGTTTTTCTCCGGACAGGAACTATGGCTACACCTTC	CASSFSPDRNYGYTF
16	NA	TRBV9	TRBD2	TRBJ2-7	TGTGCCAGCAGCTTTGGACTAGCGGGAAACACCTACGAGCAGTACTTC	CASSFGLAGNTYEQYF
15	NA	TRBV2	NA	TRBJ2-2	TGTGCCAGCAGTGACCCTAGCTGGAGGGCCGGGGAGCTGTTTTTT	CASSDPSWRAGELFF
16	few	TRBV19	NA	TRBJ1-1	TGTGCCAGTAGTGAGACCCCCGGTAGAGGGGACACTGAAGCTTTCTTT	CASSETPGRGDTEAFF
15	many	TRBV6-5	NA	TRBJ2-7	TGTGCCAGCAGTTACTCCTACAGTAAGGGGTACGAGCAGTACTTC	CASSYSYSKGYEQYF
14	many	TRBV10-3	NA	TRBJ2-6	TGTGCCATCGGGGGCGCCTCTGGGGCCAACGTCCTGACTTTC	CAIGGASGANVLTF
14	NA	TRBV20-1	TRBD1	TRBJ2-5	TGCAGTGCTAGCGAGGGGGCCGGCAATCAGCCCCAGTACTTC	CSASEGAGNQPQYF
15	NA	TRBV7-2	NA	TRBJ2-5	TGTGCCAGCAGCCCTTACGGGCGGGACCACAATGAGCAGTACTTC	CASSPYGRDHNEQYF
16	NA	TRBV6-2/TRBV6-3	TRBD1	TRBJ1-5	TGTGCCGCCCGACAGGGATCGAAAAATAGCAATCGGCCCCAGCATTTT	CAARQGSKNSNRPQHF
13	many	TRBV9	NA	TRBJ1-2	TGTGCCAACAGCGTCTCCTTGGTCGATGGCTACACCTTC	CANSVSLVDGYTF
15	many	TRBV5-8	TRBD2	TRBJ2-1	TGTGCCAGCAGCTTGACTAGCGGAGCTTACAATGAGCAGTTCTTC	CASSLTSGAYNEQFF
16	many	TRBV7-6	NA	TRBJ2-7	TGTGCCAGCAGCTTAGGTCCTATGGGGGGGCCCTACGAGCAGTACTTC	CASSLGPMGGPYEQYF
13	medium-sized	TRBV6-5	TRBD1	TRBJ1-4	TGTGCCAGCGGTGTCAGGGGGGGTGAAAAACTGTTTTTT	CASGVRGGEKLFF
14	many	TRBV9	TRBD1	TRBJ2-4	TGTGCCAGCAGCCCGACAGGGGGCGCAAACATTCAGTACTTC	CASSPTGGANIQYF
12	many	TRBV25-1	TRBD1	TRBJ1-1	TGTGCCAGCAGTGAAAGGGGGCGGAAAGCTTTCTTT	CASSERGRKAFF
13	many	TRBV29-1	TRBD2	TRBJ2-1	TGCAGTGCCGGGACTAGCGGGAGTAATGAGCAGTTCTTC	CSAGTSGSNEQFF